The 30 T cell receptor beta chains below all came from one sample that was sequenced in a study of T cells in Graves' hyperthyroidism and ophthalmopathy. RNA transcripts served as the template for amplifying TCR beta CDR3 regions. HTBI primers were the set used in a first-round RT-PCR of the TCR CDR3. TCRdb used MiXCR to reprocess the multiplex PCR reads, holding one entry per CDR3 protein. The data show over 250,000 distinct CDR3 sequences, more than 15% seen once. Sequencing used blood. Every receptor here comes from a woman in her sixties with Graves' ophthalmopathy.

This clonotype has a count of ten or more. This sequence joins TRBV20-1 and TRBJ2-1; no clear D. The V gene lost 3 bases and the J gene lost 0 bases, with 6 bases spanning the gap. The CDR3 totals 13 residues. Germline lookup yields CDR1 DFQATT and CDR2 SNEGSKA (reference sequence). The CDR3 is CSASESSYNEQFF. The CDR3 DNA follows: TGCAGTGCTAGCGAGAGCTCCTACAATGAGCAGTTCTTC.

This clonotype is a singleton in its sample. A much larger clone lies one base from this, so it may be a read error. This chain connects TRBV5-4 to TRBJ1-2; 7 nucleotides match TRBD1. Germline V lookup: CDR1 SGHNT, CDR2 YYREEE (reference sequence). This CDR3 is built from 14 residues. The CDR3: CASNLVTGNKGYTF. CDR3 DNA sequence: TGTGCCAGCAACTTGGTGACAGGGAATAAAGGCTACACCTTC.

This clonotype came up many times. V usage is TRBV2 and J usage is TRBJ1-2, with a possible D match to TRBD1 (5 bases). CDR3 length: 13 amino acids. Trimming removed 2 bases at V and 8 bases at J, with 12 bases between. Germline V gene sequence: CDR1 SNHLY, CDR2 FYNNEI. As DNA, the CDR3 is TGTGCCAGCAGTGAAATCGGGGGATACGGCTACACCTTC. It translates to CASSEIGGYGYTF.

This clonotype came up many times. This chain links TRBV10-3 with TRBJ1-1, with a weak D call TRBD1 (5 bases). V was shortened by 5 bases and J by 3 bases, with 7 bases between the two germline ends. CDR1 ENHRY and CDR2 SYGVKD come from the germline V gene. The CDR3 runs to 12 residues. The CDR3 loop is CAISTTDTEAFF. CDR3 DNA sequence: TGTGCCATCAGTACGACAGACACTGAAGCTTTCTTT.

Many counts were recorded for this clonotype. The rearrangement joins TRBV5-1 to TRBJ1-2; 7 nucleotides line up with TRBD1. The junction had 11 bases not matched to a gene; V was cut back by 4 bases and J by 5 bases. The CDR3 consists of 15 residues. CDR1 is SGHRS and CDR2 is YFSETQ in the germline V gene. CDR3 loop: CASSPPQTGQYGYTF. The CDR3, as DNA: TGCGCCAGCAGCCCTCCTCAGACAGGGCAATATGGCTACACCTTC.

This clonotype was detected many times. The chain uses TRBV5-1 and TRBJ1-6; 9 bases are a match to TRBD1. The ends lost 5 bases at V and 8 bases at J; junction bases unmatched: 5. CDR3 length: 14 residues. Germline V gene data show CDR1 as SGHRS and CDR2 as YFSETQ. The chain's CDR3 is CASRQTGGDSPLHF. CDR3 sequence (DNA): TGCGCCAGCAGGCAAACAGGGGGCGATTCACCCCTCCACTTT. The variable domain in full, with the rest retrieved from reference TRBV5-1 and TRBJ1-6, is KAGVTQTPRYLIKTRGQQVTLSCSPISGHRSVSWYQQTPGQGLQFLFEYFSETQRNKGNFPGRFSGRQFSNSRSEMNVSTLELGDSALYLCASRQTGGDSPLHFGNGTRLTVT.

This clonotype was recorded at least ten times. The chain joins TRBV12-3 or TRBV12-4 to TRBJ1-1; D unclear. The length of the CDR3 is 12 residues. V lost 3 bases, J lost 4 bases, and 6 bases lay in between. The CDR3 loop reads CASSFRFTEAFF. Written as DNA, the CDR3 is TGTGCCAGCAGTTTTAGGTTCACTGAAGCTTTCTTT.

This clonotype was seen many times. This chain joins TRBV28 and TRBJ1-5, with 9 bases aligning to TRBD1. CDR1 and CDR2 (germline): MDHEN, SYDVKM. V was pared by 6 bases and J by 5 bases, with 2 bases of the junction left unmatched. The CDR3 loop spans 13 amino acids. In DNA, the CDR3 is TGTGCCAGCAGCGGGACAGGGTATCAGCCCCAGCATTTT. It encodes CASSGTGYQPQHF. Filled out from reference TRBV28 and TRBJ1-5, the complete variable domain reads DVKVTQSSRYLVKRTGEKVFLECVQDMDHENMFWYRQDPGLGLRLIYFSYDVKMKEKGDIPEGYSVSREKKERFSLILESASTNQTSMYLCASSGTGYQPQHFGDGTRLSIL.

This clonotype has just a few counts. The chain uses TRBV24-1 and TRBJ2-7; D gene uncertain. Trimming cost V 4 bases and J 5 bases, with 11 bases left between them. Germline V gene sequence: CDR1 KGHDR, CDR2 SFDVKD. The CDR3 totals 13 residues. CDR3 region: CATSEETTHEQYF. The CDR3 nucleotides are TGTGCCACCAGTGAGGAGACAACGCACGAGCAGTACTTC.

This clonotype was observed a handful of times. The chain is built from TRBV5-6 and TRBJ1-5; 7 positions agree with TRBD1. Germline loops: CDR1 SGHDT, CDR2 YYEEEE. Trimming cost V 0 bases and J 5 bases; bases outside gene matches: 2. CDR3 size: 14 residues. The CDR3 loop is CASSLARGDQPQHF. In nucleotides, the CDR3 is TGTGCCAGCAGCTTGGCCAGGGGGGATCAGCCCCAGCATTTT.

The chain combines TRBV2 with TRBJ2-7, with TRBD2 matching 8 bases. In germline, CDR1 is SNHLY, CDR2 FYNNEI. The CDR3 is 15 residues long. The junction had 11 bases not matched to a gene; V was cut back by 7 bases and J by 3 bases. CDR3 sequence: CASKWSGRSRYEQYF. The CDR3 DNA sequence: TGTGCCAGCAAATGGAGCGGGAGATCTCGCTACGAGCAGTACTTC. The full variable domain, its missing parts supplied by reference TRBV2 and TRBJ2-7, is EPEVTQTPSHQVTQMGQEVILRCVPISNHLYFYWYRQILGQKVEFLVSFYNNEISEKSEIFDDQFSVERPDGSNFTLKIRSTKLEDSAMYFCASKWSGRSRYEQYFGPGTRLTVT.

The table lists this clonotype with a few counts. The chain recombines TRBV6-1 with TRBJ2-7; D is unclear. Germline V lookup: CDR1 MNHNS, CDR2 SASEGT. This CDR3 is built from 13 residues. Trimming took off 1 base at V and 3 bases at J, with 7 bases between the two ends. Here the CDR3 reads CASSEGSYYEQYF. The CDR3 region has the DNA TGTGCCAGCAGTGAAGGATCCTACTACGAGCAGTACTTC.

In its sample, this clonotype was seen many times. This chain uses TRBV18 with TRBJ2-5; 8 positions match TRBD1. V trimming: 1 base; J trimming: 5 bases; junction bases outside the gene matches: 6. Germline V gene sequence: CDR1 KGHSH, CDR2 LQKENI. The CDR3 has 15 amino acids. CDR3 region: CASSPRSGGRETQYF. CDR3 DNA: TGTGCCAGCTCACCACGGTCAGGGGGCAGGGAGACCCAGTACTTC.

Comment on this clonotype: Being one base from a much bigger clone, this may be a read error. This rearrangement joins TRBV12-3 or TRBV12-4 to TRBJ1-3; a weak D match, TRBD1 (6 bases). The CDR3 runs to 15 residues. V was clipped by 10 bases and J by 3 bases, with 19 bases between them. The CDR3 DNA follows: TGTGCCACCGCACCCGGTCAGACAGGTGGAAACACCATATATTTT. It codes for CATAPGQTGGNTIYF.

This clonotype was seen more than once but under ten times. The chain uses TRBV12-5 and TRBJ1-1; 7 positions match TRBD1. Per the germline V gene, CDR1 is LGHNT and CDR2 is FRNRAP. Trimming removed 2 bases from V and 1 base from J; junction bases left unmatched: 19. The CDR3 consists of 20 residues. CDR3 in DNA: TGTGCTAGTGGTTTGTTTATAACAGGGGTCTACCCGTCGGGGAACACTGAAGCTTTCTTT. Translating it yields CASGLFITGVYPSGNTEAFF.

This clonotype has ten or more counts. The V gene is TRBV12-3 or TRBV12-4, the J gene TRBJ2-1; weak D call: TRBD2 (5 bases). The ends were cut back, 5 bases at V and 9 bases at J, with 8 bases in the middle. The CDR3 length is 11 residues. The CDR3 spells CASSPSFEQFF. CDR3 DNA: TGTGCCAGCAGTCCTAGCTTTGAGCAGTTCTTC.

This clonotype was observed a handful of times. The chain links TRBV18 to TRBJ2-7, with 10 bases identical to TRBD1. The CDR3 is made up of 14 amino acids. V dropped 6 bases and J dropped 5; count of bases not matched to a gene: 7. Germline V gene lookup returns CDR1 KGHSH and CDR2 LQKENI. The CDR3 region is CASSRQGAGDEQYF. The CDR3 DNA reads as TGTGCCAGCTCGAGACAGGGGGCAGGCGACGAGCAGTACTTC. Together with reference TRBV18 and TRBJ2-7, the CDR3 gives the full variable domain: NAGVMQNPRHLVRRRGQEARLRCSPMKGHSHVYWYRQLPEEGLKFMVYLQKENIIDESGMPKERFSAEFPKEGPSILRIQQVVRGDSAAYFCASSRQGAGDEQYFGPGTRLTVT.

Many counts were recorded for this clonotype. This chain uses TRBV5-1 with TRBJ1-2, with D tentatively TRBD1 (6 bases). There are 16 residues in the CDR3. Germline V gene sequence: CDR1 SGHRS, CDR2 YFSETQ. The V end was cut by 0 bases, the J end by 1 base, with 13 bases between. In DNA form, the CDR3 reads TGCGCCAGCAGCTTGGCCGGGGGGGCCGATAACTATGGCTACACCTTC. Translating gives CASSLAGGADNYGYTF. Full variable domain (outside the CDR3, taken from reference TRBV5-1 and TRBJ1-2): KAGVTQTPRYLIKTRGQQVTLSCSPISGHRSVSWYQQTPGQGLQFLFEYFSETQRNKGNFPGRFSGRQFSNSRSEMNVSTLELGDSALYLCASSLAGGADNYGYTFGSGTRLTVV.

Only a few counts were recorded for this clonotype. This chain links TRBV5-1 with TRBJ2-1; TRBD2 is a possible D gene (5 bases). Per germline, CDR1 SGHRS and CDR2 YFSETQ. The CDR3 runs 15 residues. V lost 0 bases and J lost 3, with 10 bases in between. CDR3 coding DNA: TGCGCCAGCAGCTTGGGCGGGTCACTCTACAATGAGCAGTTCTTC. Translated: CASSLGGSLYNEQFF.

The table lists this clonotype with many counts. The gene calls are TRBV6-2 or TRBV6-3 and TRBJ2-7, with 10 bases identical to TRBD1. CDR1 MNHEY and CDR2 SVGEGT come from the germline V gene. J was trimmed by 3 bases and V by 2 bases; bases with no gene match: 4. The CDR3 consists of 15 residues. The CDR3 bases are TGTGCCAGCAGTTACACGGGACAGGGGTTCTACGAGCAGTACTTC. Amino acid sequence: CASSYTGQGFYEQYF.

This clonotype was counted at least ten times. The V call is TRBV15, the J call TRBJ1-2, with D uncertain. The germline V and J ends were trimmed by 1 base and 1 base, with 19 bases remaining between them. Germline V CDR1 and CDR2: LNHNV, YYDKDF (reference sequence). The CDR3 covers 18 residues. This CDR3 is CATSRVSFPETFNYGYTF. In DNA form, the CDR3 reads TGTGCCACCAGCAGAGTCTCCTTCCCGGAAACATTTAACTATGGCTACACCTTC.

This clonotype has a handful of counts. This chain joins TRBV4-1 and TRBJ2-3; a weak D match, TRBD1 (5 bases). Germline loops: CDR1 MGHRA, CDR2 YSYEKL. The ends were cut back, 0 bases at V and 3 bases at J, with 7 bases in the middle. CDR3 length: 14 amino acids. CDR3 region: CASSQEQVTDTQYF. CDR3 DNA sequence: TGCGCCAGCAGCCAAGAACAGGTAACAGATACGCAGTATTTT.

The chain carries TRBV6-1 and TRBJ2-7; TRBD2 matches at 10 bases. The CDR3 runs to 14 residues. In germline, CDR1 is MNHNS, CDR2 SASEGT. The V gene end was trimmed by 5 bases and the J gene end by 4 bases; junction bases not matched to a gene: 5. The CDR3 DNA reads TGTGCCAGCAGTCCCCGACTAGCGGGTTACGAGCAGTACTTC. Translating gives CASSPRLAGYEQYF.

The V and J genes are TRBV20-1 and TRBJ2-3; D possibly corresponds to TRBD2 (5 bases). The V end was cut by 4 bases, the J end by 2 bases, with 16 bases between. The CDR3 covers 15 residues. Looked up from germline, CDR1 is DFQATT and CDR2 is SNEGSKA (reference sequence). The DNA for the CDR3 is TGCAGTGCTATTCCGTACCTCCGGGACACAGATACGCAGTATTTT. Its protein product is CSAIPYLRDTDTQYF.

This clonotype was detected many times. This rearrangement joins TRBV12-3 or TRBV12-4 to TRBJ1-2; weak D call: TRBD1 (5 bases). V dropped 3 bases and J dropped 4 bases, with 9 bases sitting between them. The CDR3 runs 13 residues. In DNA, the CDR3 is TGTGCCAGCAGTTTTGGTGACAGCTATGGCTACACCTTC. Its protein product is CASSFGDSYGYTF.

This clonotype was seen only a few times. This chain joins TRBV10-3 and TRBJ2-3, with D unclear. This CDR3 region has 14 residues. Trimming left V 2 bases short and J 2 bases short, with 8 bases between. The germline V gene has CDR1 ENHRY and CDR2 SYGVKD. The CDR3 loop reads CAISERVTTDTQYF. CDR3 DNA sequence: TGTGCCATCAGTGAGAGGGTTACCACAGATACGCAGTATTTT.

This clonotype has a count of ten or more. The CDR3 protein is CATSGRWGTEAFF. The CDR3 DNA follows: TGTGCCACCAGCGGTAGGTGGGGCACTGAAGCTTTCTTT. The chain joins TRBV15 to TRBJ1-1; D unresolved. From germline, CDR1 is LNHNV and CDR2 YYDKDF (reference sequence). Between the trimmed V and J ends, which lost 5 bases and 4 bases, there was a span of 11 bases. The CDR3 sequence is 13 residues long.

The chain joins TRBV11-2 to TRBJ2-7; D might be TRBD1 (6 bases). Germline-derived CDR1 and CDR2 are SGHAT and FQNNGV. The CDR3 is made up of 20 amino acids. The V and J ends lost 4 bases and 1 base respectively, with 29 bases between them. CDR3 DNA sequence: TGTGCCAGCAGCTCCGCTCCGTTCCGTAGTGATAGGACAGTTTCCTACGAGCAGTACTTC. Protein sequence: CASSSAPFRSDRTVSYEQYF.

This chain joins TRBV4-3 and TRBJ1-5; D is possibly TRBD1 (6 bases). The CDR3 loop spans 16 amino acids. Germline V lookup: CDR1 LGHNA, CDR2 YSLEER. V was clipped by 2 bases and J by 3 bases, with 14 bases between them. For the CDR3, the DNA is TGCGCCAGCAGCCAAACATCAGGGGAGGCCAATCAGCCCCAGCATTTT. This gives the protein CASSQTSGEANQPQHF.

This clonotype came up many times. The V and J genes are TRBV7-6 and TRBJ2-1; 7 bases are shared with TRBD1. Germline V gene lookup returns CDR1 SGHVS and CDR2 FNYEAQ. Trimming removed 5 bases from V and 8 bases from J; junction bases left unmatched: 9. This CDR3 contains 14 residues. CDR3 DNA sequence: TGTGCCAGCAGCCCCAGGGGGTCCGAGGATGAGCAGTTCTTC. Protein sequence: CASSPRGSEDEQFF.